This T cell receptor beta chain derives from a study of T cell responses to AZD1222 COVID-19 vaccine. Measured with immunoSEQ multiplex PCR; TCRdb has only the in-frame clones, and not every one. The sample shows approximately 160,000 clones, 90% of them seen only once. Whole-study results and caveats: The donor group comprised mostly white British people and more females; the analysis possibly underestimated clonal diversity. Unmutated variant regions are reportedly the target of nearly half of TCRs that are spike-specific. The repertoires were collected only after the peak T cell response.

On this clone: Its antigen remains unidentified.

Looked up from germline, CDR1 is MGHRA and CDR2 is YSYEKL. The CDR3 is made up of 14 amino acids. Trimming stripped 1 base from V and 6 bases from J, with 12 bases between. This receptor was taken from an adult in good health. Sequencing used peripheral blood, obtained on day 0 of AZD1222 vaccination. The chain carries TRBV4-1 and TRBJ1-1; tentative D call: TRBD1 (6 bases). Here the CDR3 reads CASSQAGGLPEAFF. DNA for the CDR3: TGCGCCAGCAGCCAAGCCGGGGGCCTACCTGAAGCTTTCTTT.